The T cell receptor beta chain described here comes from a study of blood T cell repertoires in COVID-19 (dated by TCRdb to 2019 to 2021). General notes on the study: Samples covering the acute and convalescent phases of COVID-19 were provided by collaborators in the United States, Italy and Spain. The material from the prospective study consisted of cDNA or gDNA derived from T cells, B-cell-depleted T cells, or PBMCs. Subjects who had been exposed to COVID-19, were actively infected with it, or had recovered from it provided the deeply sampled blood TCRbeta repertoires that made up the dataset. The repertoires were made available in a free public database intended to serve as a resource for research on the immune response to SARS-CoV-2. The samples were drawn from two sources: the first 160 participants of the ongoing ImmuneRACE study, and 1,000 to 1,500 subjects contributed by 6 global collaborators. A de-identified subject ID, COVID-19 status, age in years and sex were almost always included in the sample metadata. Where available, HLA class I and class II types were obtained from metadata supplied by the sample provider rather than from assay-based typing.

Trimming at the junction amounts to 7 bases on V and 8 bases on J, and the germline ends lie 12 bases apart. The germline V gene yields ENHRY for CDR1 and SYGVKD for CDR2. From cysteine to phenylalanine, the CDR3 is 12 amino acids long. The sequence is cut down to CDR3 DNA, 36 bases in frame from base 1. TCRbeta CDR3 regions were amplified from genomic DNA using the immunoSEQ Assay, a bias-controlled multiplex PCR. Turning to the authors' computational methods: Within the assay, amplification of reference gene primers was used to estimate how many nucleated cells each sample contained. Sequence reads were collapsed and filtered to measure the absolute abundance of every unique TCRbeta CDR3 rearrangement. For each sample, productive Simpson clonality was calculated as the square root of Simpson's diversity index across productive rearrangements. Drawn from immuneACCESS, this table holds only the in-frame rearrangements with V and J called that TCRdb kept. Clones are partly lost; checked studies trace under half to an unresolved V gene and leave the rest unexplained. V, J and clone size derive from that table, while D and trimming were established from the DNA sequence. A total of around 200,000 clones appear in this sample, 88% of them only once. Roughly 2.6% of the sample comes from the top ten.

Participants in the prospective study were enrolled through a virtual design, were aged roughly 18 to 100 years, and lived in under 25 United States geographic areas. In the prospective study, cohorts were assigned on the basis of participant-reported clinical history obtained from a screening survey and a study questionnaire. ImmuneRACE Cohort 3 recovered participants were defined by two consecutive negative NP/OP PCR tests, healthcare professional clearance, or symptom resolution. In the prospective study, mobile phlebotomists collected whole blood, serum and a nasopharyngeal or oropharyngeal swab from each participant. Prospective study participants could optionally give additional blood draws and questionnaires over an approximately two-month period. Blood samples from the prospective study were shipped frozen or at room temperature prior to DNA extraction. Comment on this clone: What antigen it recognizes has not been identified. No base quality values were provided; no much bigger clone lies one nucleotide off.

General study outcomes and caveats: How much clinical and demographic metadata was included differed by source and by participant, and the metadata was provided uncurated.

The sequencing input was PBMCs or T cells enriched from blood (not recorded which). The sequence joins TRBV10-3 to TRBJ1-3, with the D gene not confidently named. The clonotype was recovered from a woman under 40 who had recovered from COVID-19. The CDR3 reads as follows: CAITSAGDTIYF. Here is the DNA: TGTGCCATCACATCCGCCGGGGACACCATATATTTT.